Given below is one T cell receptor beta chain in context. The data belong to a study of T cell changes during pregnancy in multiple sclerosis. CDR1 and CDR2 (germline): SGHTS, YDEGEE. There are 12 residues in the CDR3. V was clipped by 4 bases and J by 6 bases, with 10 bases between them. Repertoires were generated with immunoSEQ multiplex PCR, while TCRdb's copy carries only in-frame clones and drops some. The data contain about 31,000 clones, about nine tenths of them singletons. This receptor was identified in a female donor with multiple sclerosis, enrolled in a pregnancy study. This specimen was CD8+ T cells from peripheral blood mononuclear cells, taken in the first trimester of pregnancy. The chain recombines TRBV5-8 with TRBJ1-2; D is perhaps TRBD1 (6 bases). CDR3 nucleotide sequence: TGTGCCAGCAGCGATGCAGGGGATGGCTACACCTTC. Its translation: CASSDAGDGYTF. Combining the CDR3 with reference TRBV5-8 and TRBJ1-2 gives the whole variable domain EAGVTQSPTHLIKTRGQQATLRCSPISGHTSVYWYQQALGLGLQFLLWYDEGEERNRGNFPPRFSGRQFPNYSSELNVNALELEDSALYLCASSDAGDGYTFGSGTRLTVV.